A selection of T cell receptor beta chains follows, all from one sample in a study of neurological immune-mediated disorders. A single record per CDR3 protein comes from TCRdb applying MiXCR to the 5' RACE reads. The table lists under 85,000 distinct CDR3 sequences, 10% to 13% of them singletons. Sequencing was performed on PBMCs. All receptors derive from a middle-aged man in good health. CDR3s include the opening cysteine and the closing phenylalanine or tryptophan. A D gene is named only where the DNA matches it firmly. Clone sizes are given selectively: once, few, many, or a class where the clone is expanded.

v_call	d_call	clone_size	j_call	cdr3_nt	cdr3_aa
TRBV11-2	-	many	TRBJ1-6	TGTGCCAGCAGCCTCCGTTCGGGGAATTCACCCCTCCACTTT	CASSLRSGNSPLHF
TRBV20-1	TRBD1	-	TRBJ2-5	TGCAGTGCTAGAAAACCCGGGACAGGGGGGAGGGAGACCCAGTACTTC	CSARKPGTGGRETQYF
TRBV10-3	-	many	TRBJ1-1	TGTGCCATCAAGAAGGTGGAGGGGAACACTGAAGCTTTCTTT	CAIKKVEGNTEAFF
TRBV19	TRBD1	many	TRBJ1-5	TGTGCCAGTAGCGGGGACAGTGCGTATCAGCCCCAGCATTTT	CASSGDSAYQPQHF
TRBV24-1	TRBD1	many	TRBJ2-6	TGTGCCACCAGTGATGTGCCGGGACAGGGACACTCTGGGGCCAACGTCCTGACTTTC	CATSDVPGQGHSGANVLTF
TRBV11-2	-	many	TRBJ2-5	TGTGCCAGCAGACCGACAGCGGAAGAGACCCAGTACTTC	CASRPTAEETQYF
TRBV29-1	TRBD1	many	TRBJ1-2	TGCAGCGCTCCAGGACAGGGGGCGCCTGGCTACACCTTC	CSAPGQGAPGYTF
TRBV5-1	-	many	TRBJ1-1	TGCGCCAGCAGCTTCGTACAGATGAACACTGAAGCTTTCTTT	CASSFVQMNTEAFF
TRBV25-1	TRBD2	many	TRBJ2-5	TGTGCCAGCAGTGAGGGCGGGAGAAGCTCAGAGACCCAGTACTTC	CASSEGGRSSETQYF
TRBV27	-	many	TRBJ2-1	TGTGCCAGCAGTTTCAGGGGGGCGTTTTTTGAGCAGTTCTTC	CASSFRGAFFEQFF
TRBV6-5	-	many	TRBJ1-5	TGTGCCAGCAGTTACGAGGACCCCCGATATTTT	CASSYEDPRYF
TRBV5-1	-	many	TRBJ2-7	TGCGCCAGCAGCTTACAGGGCTACAGCTACGAGCAGTACTTC	CASSLQGYSYEQYF
TRBV11-2	TRBD1	many	TRBJ2-2	TGTGCCAGCAGCCATGACAGGGGATCCGGGGAGCTGTTTTTT	CASSHDRGSGELFF
TRBV4-2	-	many	TRBJ2-5	TGTGCCAGCAGCCAAGAGAAGACCCAGTACTTC	CASSQEKTQYF
TRBV20-1	-	many	TRBJ2-3	TGCAGTGCTAGCGGGGGCAGAGATACGCAGTATTTT	CSASGGRDTQYF
TRBV10-3	-	-	TRBJ1-1	TGTGCCATCACTCGCTACGGGACATGGGAGAACACTGAAGGTTTCTTT	CAITRYGTWENTEGFF
TRBV7-2	TRBD1	many	TRBJ1-5	TGTGCCAGCAGTGACAGGGTGGTGAATCAGCCCCAGCATTTT	CASSDRVVNQPQHF
TRBV7-9	-	many	TRBJ2-7	TGTGCCAGCAGCTTAGTAGGCCCCGGGGGCGGCGGAGAGCAGTACTTC	CASSLVGPGGGGEQYF
TRBV29-1	TRBD1	-	TRBJ1-1	TGTAGCGTCGCGGGACAGTTGAACACTGAAGCTTTCTTT	CSVAGQLNTEAFF
TRBV5-1	-	-	TRBJ2-1	TGCGCCAGCAGCTCCTGGCATGGGTTGCGTAGCTCCTACAATGAGCAGTTCTTC	CASSSWHGLRSSYNEQFF
TRBV12-3/TRBV12-4	-	many	TRBJ1-5	TGTGCCAGCGGACGGGGACTTAGCAATCAGCCCCAGCATTTT	CASGRGLSNQPQHF
TRBV11-2	-	-	TRBJ2-1	TGTGCCAGCAGCTTAGATATGTTGGGAGACAATGAGCAGTTCTTC	CASSLDMLGDNEQFF
TRBV20-1	-	many	TRBJ2-3	TGCAGTGCTAGAGATAGGCAGTCTACCTTGAACACAGATACGCAGTATTTT	CSARDRQSTLNTDTQYF
TRBV18	-	many	TRBJ1-3	TGTGCCAGCTCACCAGACAGCGCTACGGTCGACACCATATATTTT	CASSPDSATVDTIYF
TRBV6-5	-	-	TRBJ1-1	TGTGCCATCTGCGGTAAGGGATTCGGGACTGAAGCTTTCTTT	CAICGKGFGTEAFF
TRBV7-6	TRBD1	-	TRBJ2-1	TGTGCCAGCAGCCCTTTGGACAGGGTTGATTTTAGCCCCTACAATGAGCAGTTCTTC	CASSPLDRVDFSPYNEQFF
TRBV20-1	-	many	TRBJ2-4	TGCAGTGCTATCCCGGGTCAGGGTCTGGGAAACATTCAGTACTTC	CSAIPGQGLGNIQYF
TRBV25-1	-	many	TRBJ2-3	TGTGCCAGTAAGGGAACAGATACGCAGTATTTT	CASKGTDTQYF
TRBV7-2	TRBD2	-	TRBJ2-3	TGTGCCAGCAGCCTTACTAGCGGGGGAGCATTCACAGATACGCAGTATTTT	CASSLTSGGAFTDTQYF
TRBV5-1	-	many	TRBJ2-1	TGCGCCAGCAGCTTGGGGGGACACAGCTTCTACAATGAGCAGTTCTTC	CASSLGGHSFYNEQFF
TRBV19	TRBD2	-	TRBJ2-3	TGTGCCAGTAGTATAGCCAGCGGGAGCTCGACGGATACGCAGTATTTT	CASSIASGSSTDTQYF
TRBV12-3/TRBV12-4	-	many	TRBJ2-1	TGTGCCAGCAGCCTCCGGGACCCCGGGGGCAATGAGCAGTTCTTC	CASSLRDPGGNEQFF
TRBV12-3/TRBV12-4	-	many	TRBJ2-1	TGTGCCAACGCGCAGGGAGGGGGTTACAATGAGCAGTTCTTC	CANAQGGGYNEQFF
TRBV5-1	TRBD1	few	TRBJ2-5	TGCGCCAGCACCAGCTCGGGGACAGGGAAAGAGACCCAGTACTTC	CASTSSGTGKETQYF
TRBV19	-	many	TRBJ1-1	TGTGCCAGTCACACTGAAGCTTTCTTT	CASHTEAFF
TRBV28	TRBD2	many	TRBJ2-7	TGTGCCAGCAGTTTACAGCGGGGAACCTACGAGCAGTACTTC	CASSLQRGTYEQYF
TRBV5-1	-	-	TRBJ1-2	TGCGCCAGCAGCTTGGTCGGGCATAACTATGGCTACACCTTC	CASSLVGHNYGYTF
TRBV6-6	-	few	TRBJ1-2	TGTGCCAGCAGGGAGGCGTATGGCTACACCTTC	CASREAYGYTF
TRBV5-1	TRBD1	-	TRBJ2-7	TGCGCCTGCAGCCAGCAGACAGGGGGGCATCGCGAGCAGTACTTC	CACSQQTGGHREQYF
TRBV4-1	-	many	TRBJ2-7	TGCGCCAGCAGCCAAGGAACGGGGACAGAGCAGTACTTC	CASSQGTGTEQYF
TRBV28	-	many	TRBJ2-3	TGTGCCAGCAGTTTGGGGACCCCAGATACGCAGTATTTT	CASSLGTPDTQYF
TRBV12-3/TRBV12-4	TRBD1	many	TRBJ1-5	TGTGCCAGCAGTTCCGCACCCGGACAGGATCATCAGCCCCAGCATTTT	CASSSAPGQDHQPQHF
TRBV10-3	-	many	TRBJ1-1	TGTGCCATCAGTGAGGTAGGAGGGAGGGGCACTGAAGCTTTCTTT	CAISEVGGRGTEAFF
TRBV14	-	many	TRBJ2-7	TGTGCCAGCAGCCAAGGGGACGGATCCTACGAGCAGTACTTC	CASSQGDGSYEQYF
TRBV6-1	TRBD1	many	TRBJ2-7	TGTGCCAGCAGTGAAAAAAGGTGGACAGGGTCAGTGGGTTACGAGCAGTACTTC	CASSEKRWTGSVGYEQYF
TRBV6-6	TRBD1	many	TRBJ2-7	TGTGCCAGCAGTTACACAGGGGGCGAGCAGTACTTC	CASSYTGGEQYF
TRBV29-1	-	many	TRBJ2-3	TGCAGCGTTCCCGGGGGCACAGATACGCAGTATTTT	CSVPGGTDTQYF
TRBV5-1	-	many	TRBJ2-3	TGCGCCAGCAGCTTGGTGGGGACAGATACGCAGTATTTT	CASSLVGTDTQYF
TRBV29-1	-	many	TRBJ1-1	TGCAGCGTCTCTGCGAACACTGAAGCTTTCTTT	CSVSANTEAFF
TRBV2	-	few	TRBJ2-7	TGTGCCAGCAGAGGACAGGGACTATCCTACGAGCAGTACTTC	CASRGQGLSYEQYF
TRBV29-1	-	many	TRBJ2-1	TGCAGCGCATCGGGCACAGACTCCTACAATGAGCAGTTCTTC	CSASGTDSYNEQFF
TRBV11-2	-	many	TRBJ2-5	TGTGCCAGCAGCTTAGGATTTAGGGCACACCAAGAGACCCAGTACTTC	CASSLGFRAHQETQYF
TRBV9	TRBD1	many	TRBJ2-2	TGTGCCAGCAGTCGCGGACAGGGTTACGCCGGGGAGCTGTTTTTT	CASSRGQGYAGELFF
TRBV7-8	-	-	TRBJ1-1	TGTGCCAGCAGACCATCCCAGGGGTTCACTGAAGCTTTCTTT	CASRPSQGFTEAFF
TRBV6-6	-	-	TRBJ2-3	TGTGCCAGCAGGCCGGGGGGCTCAGATACGCAGTATTTT	CASRPGGSDTQYF